This T cell receptor beta chain was obtained from a study of T cell responses to AZD1222 COVID-19 vaccine. General study results and limits: CD4 TCRs linked to vaccination spanned spike, dominating at 160-218 and 743-854.

About this clone: Its antigen is unknown.

The CDR3 loop spans 13 amino acids. The V gene lost 4 bases and the J gene lost 7 bases, with 8 bases spanning the gap. CDR1 is SNHLY, CDR2 FYNNEI, per germline. Clones were read by immunoSEQ multiplex PCR, and TCRdb kept only the in-frame ones, dropping some. The data hold some 80,000 clones, with 85% to 95% observed a single time. This clonotype originated in an adult in good health. This chain uses TRBV2 with TRBJ1-6; unclear D gene. The specimen was peripheral blood, collected on day 0 of AZD1222 vaccination. The CDR3 region is CASSVGLNSPLHF. The CDR3, as DNA: TGTGCCAGCAGTGTTGGTTTGAATTCACCCCTCCACTTT. The whole variable domain, remainder taken from reference TRBV2 and TRBJ1-6, is EPEVTQTPSHQVTQMGQEVILRCVPISNHLYFYWYRQILGQKVEFLVSFYNNEISEKSEIFDDQFSVERPDGSNFTLKIRSTKLEDSAMYFCASSVGLNSPLHFGNGTRLTVT.